A selection of T cell receptor beta chains follows, all from one sample in a study of T cells after yellow fever vaccination. TCRdb processed the 5' RACE reads anew with MiXCR; each CDR3 protein has one entry. The data hold some 400,000 distinct CDR3 sequences, with roughly a sixth observed a single time. This material consisted of PBMCs, taken before the yellow fever booster vaccination. Receptor source: a man aged 18 to 30 who received the YFV17D yellow fever vaccine. CDR3s include the opening cysteine and the closing phenylalanine or tryptophan. The order of the fields is clone size, V gene, D gene, J gene, CDR3 DNA, CDR3 protein. A D gene is named only where the DNA matches it firmly. The listing skips clone size in some rows; elsewhere it reads once, few, many or a size class.

clone_size: -
v_call: TRBV30
d_call: TRBD1
j_call: TRBJ2-7
cdr3_nt: TGTGCCTGGAGTAAGGGGACAGTGTACGAGCAGTACTTC
cdr3_aa: CAWSKGTVYEQYF

clone_size: -
v_call: TRBV10-3
d_call: TRBD2
j_call: TRBJ2-3
cdr3_nt: TGTGCCATCAGTGAGTCGACGGGGGGGCCCGATACGCAGTATTTT
cdr3_aa: CAISESTGGPDTQYF

clone_size: -
v_call: TRBV12-3/TRBV12-4
d_call: -
j_call: TRBJ1-2
cdr3_nt: TGTGCCAGCAAGGGTCAGTCTAACTATGGCTACACCTTC
cdr3_aa: CASKGQSNYGYTF

clone_size: few
v_call: TRBV4-2
d_call: -
j_call: TRBJ1-1
cdr3_nt: TGTGCCAGCAGCCAAGTCCTTGGGGCCGACACTGAAGCTTTCTTT
cdr3_aa: CASSQVLGADTEAFF

clone_size: few
v_call: TRBV4-2
d_call: -
j_call: TRBJ1-4
cdr3_nt: TGTGCCAGCAGCCCGGGGGTGGTTGCAACTAATGAAAAACTGTTTTTT
cdr3_aa: CASSPGVVATNEKLFF

clone_size: few
v_call: TRBV9
d_call: -
j_call: TRBJ2-1
cdr3_nt: TGTGCCAGCAGCGTAAGGCTAGTGTCCTACAATGAGCAGTTCTTC
cdr3_aa: CASSVRLVSYNEQFF

clone_size: -
v_call: TRBV27
d_call: -
j_call: TRBJ1-6
cdr3_nt: TGTGCCAGCAGTTTTCGGCAGTTGGATTCGGGCCTCCACTTT
cdr3_aa: CASSFRQLDSGLHF

clone_size: -
v_call: TRBV7-2
d_call: TRBD1
j_call: TRBJ1-1
cdr3_nt: TGTGCCAGCAGCCGGCAGCCGGGACAGGAAGCTTTCTTT
cdr3_aa: CASSRQPGQEAFF

clone_size: -
v_call: TRBV7-9
d_call: -
j_call: TRBJ2-2
cdr3_nt: TGTGCCAGCAGCCCGAGGCGGATAACCGGGGAGCTGTTTTTT
cdr3_aa: CASSPRRITGELFF

clone_size: -
v_call: TRBV29-1
d_call: TRBD2
j_call: TRBJ2-1
cdr3_nt: TGCAGCGTTGCCGGACTAGCGGGGATTTTTGAGCAGTTCTTC
cdr3_aa: CSVAGLAGIFEQFF

clone_size: -
v_call: TRBV20-1
d_call: -
j_call: TRBJ2-7
cdr3_nt: TGCAGTGCGCGACATATCCTCTACGAGCAGTACTTC
cdr3_aa: CSARHILYEQYF

clone_size: few
v_call: TRBV4-3
d_call: -
j_call: TRBJ2-1
cdr3_nt: TGCGCCAGCAGCCAAGATTCGGGAGTTGGCAACAATGAGCAGTTCTTC
cdr3_aa: CASSQDSGVGNNEQFF

clone_size: many
v_call: TRBV7-8
d_call: -
j_call: TRBJ1-3
cdr3_nt: TGTGCCAGCAGCCCGGACAGCTCTGGAAACACCATATATTTT
cdr3_aa: CASSPDSSGNTIYF

clone_size: -
v_call: TRBV5-6
d_call: -
j_call: TRBJ2-6
cdr3_nt: TGCGCCAGCAGCTCTGGTGCTGCTGGGGCCAACGTCCTGACTTTC
cdr3_aa: CASSSGAAGANVLTF

clone_size: -
v_call: TRBV6-6
d_call: TRBD2
j_call: TRBJ2-5
cdr3_nt: TGTGCCAGCAGTACTTGGACTAGCGGGGGAGAGGAGACCCAGTACTTC
cdr3_aa: CASSTWTSGGEETQYF

clone_size: -
v_call: TRBV15
d_call: TRBD1
j_call: TRBJ2-7
cdr3_nt: TGTGCCACCAGCAGTCGTTCCCGGGACAGTCACTACGAGCAGTACTTC
cdr3_aa: CATSSRSRDSHYEQYF

clone_size: few
v_call: TRBV7-9
d_call: -
j_call: TRBJ1-2
cdr3_nt: TGTGCCAGCAGCTATCTGGAATCCAGTGGCTACACCTTC
cdr3_aa: CASSYLESSGYTF

clone_size: -
v_call: TRBV7-2
d_call: -
j_call: TRBJ1-6
cdr3_nt: TGTGCCAGCAGCCCCGTCGAAAGGGGGAAAAATTCACCCCTCCACTTT
cdr3_aa: CASSPVERGKNSPLHF

clone_size: -
v_call: TRBV6-2/TRBV6-3
d_call: -
j_call: TRBJ1-1
cdr3_nt: TGTGCCAGCAGCTCCCCGATCCCTGAAGCTTTCTTT
cdr3_aa: CASSSPIPEAFF

clone_size: many
v_call: TRBV7-9
d_call: -
j_call: TRBJ2-1
cdr3_nt: TGTGCCAGCAGTTTTAGCGGCTACAATGAGCAGTTCTTC
cdr3_aa: CASSFSGYNEQFF

clone_size: few
v_call: TRBV28
d_call: -
j_call: TRBJ2-3
cdr3_nt: TGTGCCAGCAGCTATGCCTTGGGAGGAGGTACGCAGTATTTT
cdr3_aa: CASSYALGGGTQYF

clone_size: -
v_call: TRBV20-1
d_call: TRBD1
j_call: TRBJ1-5
cdr3_nt: TGCAGTGCGCTCCGGGACAGAGGTCAGCCCCAGCATTTT
cdr3_aa: CSALRDRGQPQHF